This TCR beta chain originates from a study of blood T cell repertoires in COVID-19. The overall study: Material from acute and convalescent COVID-19 was sourced from the United States, Italy and Spain.

There are 14 residues in the CDR3. Germline-derived CDR1 and CDR2 are MNHNS and SASEGT. Trimming shortened V by 2 bases and J by 6 bases, and 14 bases separated the two germline ends. In terms of age and location, participants ranged from roughly 18 to 90 years and lived in about 25 US areas. Authors' methods: Reference gene primer amplification gave nucleated cell count estimates. This table comes from immunoSEQ multiplex PCR, and its TCRdb copy is limited to in-frame clones, with some not included. The V and J calls and clone size were taken over from that table, and D and trimming were inferred from the DNA. The sample holds 200,000 to 250,000 clones, 88% seen once.

The sequence was obtained from a woman aged 25 to 45 who had recovered from COVID-19. The sample taken for sequencing was PBMCs or T cells enriched from blood (not recorded which). The V and J genes are TRBV6-1 and TRBJ2-7, with D possibly being TRBD1 (5 bases). The CDR3 sequence: CASSELWGEVEQYF. The CDR3 DNA reads as TGTGCCAGCAGTGAATTGTGGGGCGAGGTCGAGCAGTACTTC.